The clone carrying this TCR beta chain came up a few times. Its antigen is still unknown. This specimen belongs to a study of pediatric ulcerative colitis. Points from the study as a whole: Acute severe colitis showed lower rectal diversity from clonal expansions.

Produced via immunoSEQ multiplex PCR; TCRdb's table is partial and in-frame only. The data hold 35,000 to 45,000 clones, with 65% to 85% observed a single time. CDR3 size: 14 residues. The V gene's germline CDR1 is WNHNN and CDR2 SYGVQD (reference sequence). J gave up 4 bases and V 2 bases, and 4 bases lay outside the gene matches. The rectum was sampled with one to two pinch biopsies at colonoscopy. The sequencing sample was made of gut tissue. The sequence came from a boy aged 10-17 years with severe ulcerative colitis. The rearrangement links TRBV10-1 to TRBJ1-2, with TRBD1 matching 7 bases. The CDR3 DNA reads as TGCGCCAGCAGTGAGAAAGGGGGCCCCTATGGCTACACCTTC. This codes for CASSEKGGPYGYTF.